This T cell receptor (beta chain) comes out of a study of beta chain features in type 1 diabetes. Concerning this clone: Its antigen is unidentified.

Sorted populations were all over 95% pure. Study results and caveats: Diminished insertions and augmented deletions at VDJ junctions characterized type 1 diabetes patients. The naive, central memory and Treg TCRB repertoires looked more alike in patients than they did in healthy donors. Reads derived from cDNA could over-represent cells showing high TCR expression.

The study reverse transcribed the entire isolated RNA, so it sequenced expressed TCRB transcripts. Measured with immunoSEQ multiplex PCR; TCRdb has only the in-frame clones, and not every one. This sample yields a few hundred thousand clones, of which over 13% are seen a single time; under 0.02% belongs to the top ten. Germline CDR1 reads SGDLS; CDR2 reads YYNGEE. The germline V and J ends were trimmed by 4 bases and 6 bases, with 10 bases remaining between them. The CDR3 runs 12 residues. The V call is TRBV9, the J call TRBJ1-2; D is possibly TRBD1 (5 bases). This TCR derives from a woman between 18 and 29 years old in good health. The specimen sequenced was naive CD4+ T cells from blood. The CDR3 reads CASSSQGDGYTF. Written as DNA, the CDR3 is TGTGCCAGCAGCTCCCAGGGTGATGGCTACACCTTC.